Each of the 25 T cell receptor beta chains below was sequenced from the same sample in a study of early T cells in non-severe SARS-CoV-2 infection. TCRdb independently ran MiXCR on the 5' RACE reads; one entry per CDR3 protein. Of over 85,000 distinct CDR3 sequences listed, over 10% are singletons. This specimen was whole blood, taken at baseline. These receptors were collected from an adult who was a healthcare worker with PCR-confirmed SARS-CoV-2 infection or an uninfected control (not recorded which).

The CDR3 loop is CASSPKLAGPYEQYF. CDR3 sequence (DNA): TGTGCCAGCAGCCCGAAACTAGCGGGGCCCTACGAGCAGTACTTC. The chain combines TRBV3-1 with TRBJ2-7; 10 positions match TRBD2. Trimming at V came to 4 bases and at J to 2 bases, leaving 5 bases not matched to a gene. Germline loops: CDR1 LGHDT, CDR2 YNNKEL (reference sequence). The CDR3 runs 15 residues.

This clonotype turned up a few times. The chain uses TRBV5-1 and TRBJ2-7; the D gene is possibly TRBD2 (6 bases). Trimming took 0 bases from V and 4 from J, leaving 14 bases between them. The germline V gene has CDR1 SGHRS and CDR2 YFSETQ. This CDR3 has 15 residues. The CDR3 nucleotides read TGCGCCAGCAGCTTGGCGGGACTGGATCGTTACGAGCAGTACTTC. Translated, it gives CASSLAGLDRYEQYF.

This clonotype was picked up a small number of times. V and J are TRBV13 and TRBJ2-7; 10 nucleotides line up with TRBD2. Germline V gene lookup returns CDR1 PRHDT and CDR2 FYEKMQ (reference sequence). CDR3 length equals 16 residues. V gave up 5 bases and J gave up 0 bases; unmatched junction bases: 7. In nucleotides, the CDR3 is TGTGCCAGCAGCACAAGGACTAGCGGAGACTCCTACGAGCAGTACTTC. Its protein product is CASSTRTSGDSYEQYF.

This sequence joins TRBV24-1 and TRBJ2-7; 11 bases are shared with TRBD2. CDR1 is KGHDR and CDR2 is SFDVKD in the germline V gene. V shed 6 bases, J shed 1 base, and the junction held 10 bases outside the gene matches. The CDR3 is 17 amino acids. CDR3 region: CATSPFPLAGDSYEQYF. CDR3 sequence (DNA): TGTGCCACCAGTCCATTCCCACTAGCGGGGGATTCCTACGAGCAGTACTTC.

At least ten counts were recorded for this clonotype. This chain joins TRBV7-9 and TRBJ1-2; no reliable D call. Trimming removed 0 bases from V and 7 bases from J, with 15 bases in between. The CDR3 totals 15 residues. CDR1 is SEHNR and CDR2 is FQNEAQ in the germline V gene (reference sequence). CDR3 in amino acids: CASSLARSGDFGYTF. CDR3 nucleotide sequence: TGTGCCAGCAGCTTAGCGAGGAGCGGAGATTTTGGCTACACCTTC.

This clonotype was seen at least ten times. The rearrangement links TRBV5-1 to TRBJ2-2, with 12 positions matching TRBD2. The ends lost 7 bases at V and 4 bases at J; junction bases unmatched: 8. This CDR3 has 16 amino acids. Per germline, CDR1 SGHRS and CDR2 YFSETQ. CDR3 DNA sequence: TGCGCCAGCGAGCCTAGCGGGGGGGCCGTCACCGGGGAGCTGTTTTTT. Residues: CASEPSGGAVTGELFF.

This clonotype was seen at least ten times. This chain connects TRBV28 to TRBJ2-7; weak D call: TRBD2 (5 bases). Deletions cut 5 bases from V and 4 bases from J, with 6 bases between. This CDR3 comprises 11 residues. Germline lookup yields CDR1 MDHEN and CDR2 SYDVKM. This CDR3 is CASSRGYEQYF. CDR3 nucleotide sequence: TGTGCCAGCAGTCGCGGGTACGAGCAGTACTTC.

J is TRBJ2-3 and V is TRBV20-1; 8 positions agree with TRBD2. CDR1 DFQATT and CDR2 SNEGSKA come from the germline V gene (reference sequence). Germline trimming cut 0 bases from V and 2 bases from J; bases unmatched to any gene: 16. This CDR3 is 19 amino acids long. The chain's CDR3 is CSARDATSVTGGPTDTQYF. In DNA form, the CDR3 reads TGCAGTGCTAGAGATGCGACTAGCGTCACGGGGGGGCCCACAGATACGCAGTATTTT.

This chain links TRBV12-5 with TRBJ2-3; D is ambiguous. CDR3 length: 13 amino acids. Germline CDR1 is LGHNT and CDR2 is FRNRAP. V shed 6 bases and J shed 0 bases, with 7 bases lying between them. CDR3 region: CASGPGSTDTQYF. DNA for the CDR3: TGTGCTAGTGGACCGGGTAGCACAGATACGCAGTATTTT.

This clonotype was observed many times. The CDR3 loop reads CASSLYRRDTEAFF. The CDR3 bases are TGTGCCAGCAGTTTATACAGAAGGGACACTGAAGCTTTCTTT. V and J are TRBV27 and TRBJ1-1; no definite D call. V was trimmed by 1 base and J by 3 bases, leaving 9 bases between them. CDR3 length: 14 amino acids. CDR1 is MNHEY and CDR2 is SMNVEV in the germline V gene (reference sequence).

The chain uses TRBV7-6 and TRBJ2-2; D call uncertain. This CDR3 has 13 residues. Germline CDR1 and CDR2: SGHVS and FNYEAQ. V gave up 0 bases and J gave up 6 bases, with 5 bases separating them. The DNA of the CDR3 is TGTGCCAGCAGCTTAGCTGCATCCGGGGAGCTGTTTTTT. Translating it yields CASSLAASGELFF.

This chain links TRBV5-1 with TRBJ2-5; TRBD2 is a possible D gene (6 bases). Between the trimmed V and J ends, which lost 4 bases and 5 bases, there was a span of 18 bases. The CDR3 consists of 15 residues. Germline lookup yields CDR1 SGHRS and CDR2 YFSETQ. CDR3 nucleotides: TGCGCCAGCAGCCCCGGATGGACCCGGGGGGAGACCCAGTACTTC. This codes for CASSPGWTRGETQYF.

V is TRBV28 and J is TRBJ2-7; the match to TRBD1 covers 9 bases. Looked up from germline, CDR1 is MDHEN and CDR2 is SYDVKM. After removal of 5 bases from V and 9 bases from J, the junction contained 14 bases not matched to a gene. CDR3 length: 15 amino acids. The CDR3 bases are TGTGCCAGCAGTAACTCCGGGACAGGGCTGAACGGGCAGTACTTC. Translated, it gives CASSNSGTGLNGQYF.

This clonotype was seen many times. The J gene is TRBJ1-4, the V gene TRBV18, with TRBD1 matching 10 bases. The germline gives CDR1 KGHSH, CDR2 LQKENI. Trimming removed 1 base from V and 8 bases from J; junction bases left unmatched: 7. The CDR3 spans 16 residues. CDR3 sequence: CASSPRRDRGHEKLFF. CDR3 DNA sequence: TGTGCCAGCTCACCACGGAGGGACAGGGGACACGAAAAACTGTTTTTT.

This clonotype was seen more than once but under ten times. The V and J genes are TRBV6-1 and TRBJ2-2; no clear D. This CDR3 comprises 15 residues. CDR1 MNHNS and CDR2 SASEGT come from the germline V gene. The germline V and J ends were trimmed by 5 bases and 1 base, with 11 bases remaining between them. The CDR3 protein is CASSTPLLNTGELFF. The CDR3 nucleotides are TGTGCCAGCAGTACGCCCCTCCTGAACACCGGGGAGCTGTTTTTT.

This clonotype occurred a few times. This sequence joins TRBV6-6 and TRBJ2-7, with D perhaps matching TRBD1 or TRBD2 (5 bases each). The CDR3 length is 17 residues. Per germline, CDR1 MNHNY and CDR2 SVGAGI (reference sequence). V gave up 0 bases and J gave up 0 bases, with 15 bases separating them. CDR3 sequence: CASSYSILGTSSYEQYF. The CDR3 region has the DNA TGTGCCAGCAGTTACTCGATCCTGGGGACCAGCTCCTACGAGCAGTACTTC.

The chain has TRBV14 and TRBJ2-2; 7 nucleotides match TRBD1. The CDR3 totals 14 residues. V trimming: 4 bases; J trimming: 6 bases; junction bases outside the gene matches: 5. Germline V lookup: CDR1 SGHDN, CDR2 FVKESK. This chain's CDR3 is CASSRQGVAGELFF. The DNA of the CDR3 is TGTGCCAGCAGCCGCCAGGGGGTGGCCGGGGAGCTGTTTTTT.

This rearrangement joins TRBV2 to TRBJ2-3; D is unresolved. The CDR3 spans 13 residues. In germline, CDR1 is SNHLY, CDR2 FYNNEI. The V end was cut by 9 bases, the J end by 3 bases, with 13 bases between. As DNA, the CDR3 is TGTGCCAGTGAGGTCTCTATTACAGATACGCAGTATTTT. Encoded protein: CASEVSITDTQYF.

This chain joins TRBV13 and TRBJ2-3; the D gene is possibly TRBD1 (5 bases). From germline, CDR1 is PRHDT and CDR2 FYEKMQ (reference sequence). The germline V and J ends were trimmed by 0 bases and 3 bases, with 13 bases remaining between them. The CDR3 spans 16 residues. Written as DNA, the CDR3 is TGTGCCAGCAGCTTAGGCGGCAGGGCGGCGACAGATACGCAGTATTTT. It codes for CASSLGGRAATDTQYF.

This clonotype was detected only a few times. The chain uses TRBV20-1 and TRBJ2-4, with D tentatively TRBD2 (7 bases). V was cut by 6 bases and J by 0 bases, with 15 bases left in between. CDR1 DFQATT and CDR2 SNEGSKA come from the germline V gene (reference sequence). The CDR3 covers 15 residues. CDR3 nucleotide sequence: TGCAGTGCAAGCGGGACACCAATAGCCAAAAACATTCAGTACTTC. It translates to CSASGTPIAKNIQYF.

This sequence joins TRBV29-1 and TRBJ1-4; weak D call: TRBD1 (6 bases). Trimming removed 7 bases at V and 7 bases at J, with 13 bases between. Germline CDR1 is SQVTM and CDR2 is ANQGSEA. The CDR3 spans 12 residues. In DNA form, the CDR3 reads TGCAGCGCGGTCGAGGGGGGTGAAAAACTGTTTTTT. Amino acid sequence: CSAVEGGEKLFF.

This clonotype was detected ten times or more. The V and J genes are TRBV2 and TRBJ1-2; D not certain. Looked up from germline, CDR1 is SNHLY and CDR2 is FYNNEI. The ends were cut back, 5 bases at V and 4 bases at J, with 2 bases in the middle. The CDR3 is 10 amino acids. Written as DNA, the CDR3 is TGTGCCAGCAGTCTCTATGGCTACACCTTC. Residues: CASSLYGYTF.

This clonotype was observed a few times. The chain recombines TRBV27 with TRBJ2-7; 8 nucleotides line up with TRBD1. The CDR3 loop spans 14 amino acids. Losses at the gene ends were 5 bases for V and 2 bases for J; bases not matched to a gene: 5. The germline CDR1 and CDR2 sequences are MNHEY and SMNVEV (reference sequence). The CDR3 is CASSPGTGPYEQYF. As DNA, the CDR3 is TGTGCCAGCAGTCCTGGGACAGGCCCCTACGAGCAGTACTTC.

This clonotype appeared a few times. The gene calls are TRBV5-1 and TRBJ2-1, with 11 nucleotides matching TRBD2. Trimming at V came to 0 bases and at J to 11 bases, leaving 10 bases not matched to a gene. Germline V gives CDR1 SGHRS, CDR2 YFSETQ. The CDR3 is 16 amino acids. CDR3 nucleotides: TGCGCCAGCAGCTTGGGGGAACTAGCGGGAGTAGATCAGCAGTTCTTC. It translates to CASSLGELAGVDQQFF.

Worth noting for this clonotype: At one end the junction does not follow the germline gene, possibly because of a read error. The chain employs TRBV11-2 and TRBJ1-6; TRBD1 might be the D (6 bases). The CDR3 is made up of 16 amino acids. The germline V gene has CDR1 SGHAT and CDR2 FQNNGV. The CDR3: CTSSLRDNSYNSPLHF. The CDR3 DNA reads TGTACCAGCAGCCTCCGGGACAATTCCTATAATTCACCCCTCCACTTT.